Sequencing of this T cell receptor (beta chain) was carried out in a study of shared clonotypes between healthy human individuals. At the level of the study: The donors, two women and three men, were aged 18 to 49. Points from the study as a whole: The study's rarefaction showed incomplete sorted-subset sequencing despite large depth. Memory subsets generally showed lower estimated richness than naive subsets.

In regard to this clone: The antigen is not known.

Trimming pared 5 bases from V and 3 bases from J, leaving 9 bases between. The CDR3 contains 12 residues. Germline V lookup: CDR1 SGHKS, CDR2 YYEKEE (reference sequence). Clones were read by immunoSEQ multiplex PCR, and TCRdb kept only the in-frame ones, dropping some. The sample carries more than 500,000 clones, 95% to 96% recorded once. The source of this sequence is a woman aged 25 to 45 in good health. Material for sequencing was naive CD4+ T cells sorted from blood. Subset meaning: CD45RA+ positively selected. The V gene is TRBV5-5, the J gene TRBJ2-7; D is ambiguous. CDR3 region: CASSLSGYEQYF. The CDR3 region has the DNA TGTGCCAGCAGTTTATCAGGCTACGAGCAGTACTTC.